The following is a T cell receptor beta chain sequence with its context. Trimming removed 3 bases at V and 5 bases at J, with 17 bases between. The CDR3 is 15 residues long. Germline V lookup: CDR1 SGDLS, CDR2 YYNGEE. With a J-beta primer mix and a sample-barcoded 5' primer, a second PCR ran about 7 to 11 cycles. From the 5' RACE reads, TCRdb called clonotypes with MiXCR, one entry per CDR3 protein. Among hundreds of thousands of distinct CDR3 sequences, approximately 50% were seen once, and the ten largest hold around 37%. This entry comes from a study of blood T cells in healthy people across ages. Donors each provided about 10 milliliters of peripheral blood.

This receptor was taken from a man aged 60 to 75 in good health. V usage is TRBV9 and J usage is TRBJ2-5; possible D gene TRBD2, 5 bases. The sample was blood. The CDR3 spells CASSAGNPKEETQYF. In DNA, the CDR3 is TGTGCCAGCAGCGCCGGGAACCCCAAGGAGGAGACCCAGTACTTC.